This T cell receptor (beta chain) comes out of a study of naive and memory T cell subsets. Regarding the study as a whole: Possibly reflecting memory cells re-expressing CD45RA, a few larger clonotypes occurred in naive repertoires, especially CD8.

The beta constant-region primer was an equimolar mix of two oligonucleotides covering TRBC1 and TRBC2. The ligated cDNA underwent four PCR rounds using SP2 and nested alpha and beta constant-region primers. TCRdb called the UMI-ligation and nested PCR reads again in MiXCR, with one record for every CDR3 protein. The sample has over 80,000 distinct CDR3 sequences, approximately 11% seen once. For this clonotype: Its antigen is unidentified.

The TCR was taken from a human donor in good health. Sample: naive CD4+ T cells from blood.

CDR3 sequence (DNA): TGTGCCACAGGGAGTGACGAGCAGTACTTC. This gives the protein CATGSDEQYF. This rearrangement joins TRBV19 to TRBJ2-7; D may be TRBD1 or TRBD2 (5 bases each). Trimming removed 10 bases from V and 5 bases from J, with 9 bases in between. The CDR3 consists of 10 residues. Germline V gives CDR1 LNHDA, CDR2 SQIVND (reference sequence).